This T cell receptor (beta chain) appears in the sequencing data of a study of radiation and T cells in renal cell carcinoma. Noted time point: blood 4 weeks post-SBRT, at nephrectomy. Sample treatment: 15 Gy SBRT to primary tumor, nephrectomy 4 weeks later. Clear cell pathology was present in this patient's renal cell carcinoma. Findings and caveats of the study: Top tumor clonotypes rose in blood 2 weeks post-radiation, then contracted. Without pretreatment biopsies, baseline tumor clonotype presence was undetermined.

The CDR3 spans 13 residues. Per the germline V gene, CDR1 is ENHRY and CDR2 is SYGVKD. V lost 4 bases to trimming and J lost 8 bases, with 11 bases between them. This table comes from immunoSEQ multiplex PCR, and its TCRdb copy is limited to in-frame clones, with some not included. Of roughly 86,000 clones in the sample, 70% to 90% were seen once. With respect to this clone: Antigen unknown.

This clonotype originated in a man aged 45-60 years with renal cell carcinoma. The chain links TRBV10-3 to TRBJ1-4; possible D gene TRBD1, 5 bases. Here the sequenced sample was blood, taken from a patient whose treatment included radiotherapy and nephrectomy. DNA of the CDR3: TGTGCCATCAGTGGTTGGCGGGGGGAAAAACTGTTTTTT. Its protein product is CAISGWRGEKLFF.